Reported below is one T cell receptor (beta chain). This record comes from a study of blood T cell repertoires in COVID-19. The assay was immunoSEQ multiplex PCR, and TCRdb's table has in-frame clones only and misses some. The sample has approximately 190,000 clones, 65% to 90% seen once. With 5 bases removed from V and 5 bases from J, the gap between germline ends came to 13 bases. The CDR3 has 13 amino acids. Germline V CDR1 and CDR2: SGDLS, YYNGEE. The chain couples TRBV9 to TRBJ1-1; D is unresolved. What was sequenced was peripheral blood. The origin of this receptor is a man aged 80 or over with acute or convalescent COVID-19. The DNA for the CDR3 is TGTGCCAGCAGGGGTGCGGAGGCGACTGAAGCTTTCTTT. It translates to CASRGAEATEAFF.